This T cell receptor beta chain originates from a study of beta chain features in type 1 diabetes. The sequenced template was cDNA made from the entire isolated RNA. Produced via immunoSEQ multiplex PCR; TCRdb's table is partial and in-frame only. Seen here are under 300,000 clones, around 24% observed once, and the top ten hold over 0.01%. Note on this clone: What it binds is not known.

With V trimmed by 4 bases and J by 7 bases, 14 bases remained unmatched. CDR3 length: 17 amino acids. Germline V gives CDR1 SQVTM, CDR2 ANQGSEA. Overall study findings and caveats: Shortening that was moderate but significant affected the TCRB CDR3s of Type 1 diabetes patients in all four CD4+ subsets. Sequencing used cDNA, and cells with high TCR expression could therefore be over-represented.

The sequenced sample consisted of naive CD4+ T cells from blood. The source is a woman in her twenties or thirties with type 1 diabetes. The rearrangement links TRBV29-1 to TRBJ2-1, with TRBD2 matching 12 bases. The CDR3 loop is CSVGPPRTSGTGNEQFF. In DNA form, the CDR3 reads TGCAGCGTTGGGCCCCCTCGGACTAGCGGGACAGGTAATGAGCAGTTCTTC.